Each of the 32 T cell receptor beta chains below was sequenced from the same sample in a study of T cells in Graves' hyperthyroidism and ophthalmopathy. From RNA transcripts, TCR beta CDR3 regions were amplified. Researchers ran a first-round RT-PCR on the TCR CDR3 using the HTBI primer set. TCRdb re-called the multiplex PCR reads through MiXCR, storing one row per CDR3 protein. Among around 440,000 distinct CDR3 sequences listed, around 16% were seen once. The sample was blood. Every receptor here comes from a woman younger than 30 with Graves' hyperthyroidism.

This clonotype showed up many times. The chain combines TRBV28 with TRBJ2-3; possibly TRBD1 or TRBD2 for D (6 bases each). The CDR3 consists of 15 residues. Looked up from germline, CDR1 is MDHEN and CDR2 is SYDVKM. Trimming left V 5 bases short and J 2 bases short, with 14 bases between. CDR3 coding DNA: TGTGCCAGCAGTAGGGGGGACGGATACACAGATACGCAGTATTTT. As protein: CASSRGDGYTDTQYF.

The V gene is TRBV15, the J gene TRBJ1-5; no firm D call. Germline loops: CDR1 LNHNV, CDR2 YYDKDF (reference sequence). The V gene lost 1 base and the J gene lost 5 bases, with 12 bases spanning the gap. The CDR3 length is 15 residues. CDR3 sequence (DNA): TGTGCCACCAGCAGAGTTGGAGGGAGCCATCAGCCCCAGCATTTT. Protein: CATSRVGGSHQPQHF.

This clonotype was detected ten times or more. The V call is TRBV7-2, the J call TRBJ2-2; 8 nucleotides align to TRBD1. The CDR3 is made up of 16 amino acids. The J segment lost 4 bases and the V segment lost 7 bases, leaving 11 bases of the junction unmatched. CDR1 is SGHTA and CDR2 is FQGNSA in the germline V gene. CDR3 amino acids: CASTQGRDRGTGELFF. The DNA for the CDR3 is TGTGCCAGCACCCAGGGTCGAGACAGGGGCACCGGGGAGCTGTTTTTT.

There are many counts of this clonotype. The chain employs TRBV11-2 and TRBJ1-6; D perhaps matches TRBD1 (5 bases). V was trimmed by 5 bases and J by 0 bases, leaving 11 bases between them. The length of the CDR3 is 16 residues. Germline assignment: CDR1 SGHAT and CDR2 FQNNGV. CDR3 protein: CASSAYRSSYNSPLHF. As DNA, the CDR3 is TGTGCCAGCAGCGCATACAGGAGCTCCTATAATTCACCCCTCCACTTT.

The V gene is TRBV9, the J gene TRBJ2-5; 10 bases line up with TRBD2. Germline loops: CDR1 SGDLS, CDR2 YYNGEE. V lost 4 bases, J lost 9 bases, and 15 bases stayed unmatched. The CDR3 is 16 amino acids. CDR3 sequence (DNA): TGTGCCAGCAGCCTTCCGCCTCTAGCGGGGGTTCGGGCCCAGTACTTC. Its translation: CASSLPPLAGVRAQYF.

On this clonotype itself: The junction does not match germline at one end; this may be a read error. The J gene is TRBJ2-5, the V gene TRBV7-9; possibly TRBD2 for D (7 bases). CDR3 size: 16 residues. The germline V gene encodes CDR1 SEHNR and CDR2 FQNEAQ (reference sequence). The CDR3 nucleotides read TGTACCAGCAGCCCCGTAGGGGGAGGGCCAGGGGAGACCCAGTACTTC. The encoded protein is CTSSPVGGGPGETQYF.

The table lists this clonotype with many counts. The chain joins TRBV6-4 to TRBJ2-2; D is unclear. V lost 3 bases and J lost 1, with 0 bases in between. This CDR3 has 12 residues. Germline lookup yields CDR1 MRHNA and CDR2 SNTAGT. The CDR3 DNA reads as TGTGCCAGCAGTGAGAACACCGGGGAGCTGTTTTTT. Translated, it gives CASSENTGELFF.

CDR3 protein: CASGGQGYTEAFF. Written as DNA, the CDR3 is TGTGCCAGTGGGGGACAGGGGTATACTGAAGCTTTCTTT. This rearrangement joins TRBV19 to TRBJ1-1, with TRBD1 matching over 10 bases. Germline V lookup: CDR1 LNHDA, CDR2 SQIVND (reference sequence). V was clipped by 8 bases and J by 5 bases; unmatched bases: 5. CDR3 size: 13 residues.

This clonotype was seen ten or more times. This rearrangement joins TRBV11-2 to TRBJ1-1, with D possibly TRBD1 on 5 matching bases. In germline, CDR1 is SGHAT, CDR2 FQNNGV. There are 16 residues in the CDR3. Between the trimmed V and J ends, which lost 4 bases and 1 base, there was a span of 16 bases. In nucleotides, the CDR3 is TGTGCCAGCAGCTCGACAGTGAAAATTGGGAACACTGAAGCTTTCTTT. It specifies CASSSTVKIGNTEAFF. Full variable domain (missing parts from reference TRBV11-2 and TRBJ1-1): EAGVAQSPRYKIIEKRQSVAFWCNPISGHATLYWYQQILGQGPKLLIQFQNNGVVDDSQLPKDRFSAERLKGVDSTLKIQPAKLEDSAVYLCASSSTVKIGNTEAFFGQGTRLTVV.

This clonotype turned up a few times. The genes are TRBV2 and TRBJ2-6; D gene uncertain. Trimming took off 6 bases at V and 0 bases at J, with 9 bases between the two ends. Germline CDR1 and CDR2: SNHLY and FYNNEI. CDR3 length: 15 residues. CDR3 nucleotide sequence: TGTGCCAGCAGCGGCCGGAGCTCTGGGGCCAACGTCCTGACTTTC. Amino acids: CASSGRSSGANVLTF.

This clonotype appeared many times. This chain links TRBV7-8 with TRBJ2-3; weak D call: TRBD2 (6 bases). V was trimmed by 6 bases and J by 0 bases, leaving 19 bases between them. This CDR3 spans 17 amino acids. Looked up from germline, CDR1 is SGHVS and CDR2 is FQNEAQ. The CDR3 loop is CASSPLTSPTSTDTQYF. CDR3 in DNA: TGTGCCAGCAGTCCACTCACTAGCCCAACAAGCACAGATACGCAGTATTTT.

This clonotype was counted only a few times. This rearrangement joins TRBV6-2 or TRBV6-3 to TRBJ2-1; 10 bases align to TRBD2. The trim removed 2 bases at V and 5 bases at J, leaving 3 bases unmatched. The CDR3 runs 15 residues. Per the germline V gene, CDR1 is MNHEY and CDR2 is SVGEGT. CDR3 nucleotide sequence: TGTGCCAGCAGTTACGGACTAGCGGCGAACAATGAGCAGTTCTTC. Translation gives CASSYGLAANNEQFF.

At least ten counts were recorded for this clonotype. This chain uses TRBV20-1 with TRBJ1-5; D is ambiguous. Deletions cut 4 bases from V and 3 bases from J, with 7 bases between. The CDR3 spans 12 residues. Germline CDR1 reads DFQATT; CDR2 reads SNEGSKA (reference sequence). The CDR3 region is CSAMRLNQPQHF. CDR3 nucleotide sequence: TGCAGTGCTATGCGCCTCAATCAGCCCCAGCATTTT.

There are many counts of this clonotype. The chain uses TRBV27 and TRBJ1-1; TRBD1 is a possible D gene (6 bases). The germline V gene encodes CDR1 MNHEY and CDR2 SMNVEV (reference sequence). The CDR3 consists of 15 residues. Trimming shortened V by 6 bases and J by 0 bases, and 14 bases separated the two germline ends. The CDR3 region is CASSRTATMNTEAFF. The CDR3 DNA is TGTGCCAGCAGCCGGACAGCTACCATGAACACTGAAGCTTTCTTT.

This clonotype was found a few times. The V call is TRBV7-9, the J call TRBJ1-1; the D is unclear. Germline V gene sequence: CDR1 SEHNR, CDR2 FQNEAQ (reference sequence). The CDR3 has 14 amino acids. V was cut by 7 bases and J by 5 bases, with 17 bases left in between. CDR3 sequence reads: CASTAGGAKTEAFF. CDR3 DNA: TGTGCCAGCACCGCGGGAGGAGCGAAGACTGAAGCTTTCTTT.

This clonotype was observed a handful of times. The V gene is TRBV5-5, the J gene TRBJ1-1; D is uncertain. The CDR3 loop spans 17 amino acids. Germline loops: CDR1 SGHKS, CDR2 YYEKEE (reference sequence). Trimming took off 0 bases at V and 0 bases at J, with 15 bases between the two ends. The CDR3 loop is CASSLVGGGVMNTEAFF. As DNA, the CDR3 is TGTGCCAGCAGCTTGGTAGGTGGCGGGGTTATGAACACTGAAGCTTTCTTT. The full variable domain, completed using reference TRBV5-5 and TRBJ1-1, is DAGVTQSPTHLIKTRGQQVTLRCSPISGHKSVSWYQQVLGQGPQFIFQYYEKEERGRGNFPDRFSARQFPNYSSELNVNALLLGDSALYLCASSLVGGGVMNTEAFFGQGTRLTVV.

This clonotype was seen a few times. The chain combines TRBV20-1 with TRBJ1-2; TRBD1 might be the D (5 bases). The CDR3 is made up of 12 amino acids. V was cut by 6 bases and J by 2 bases, with 10 bases left in between. Germline CDR1 reads DFQATT; CDR2 reads SNEGSKA (reference sequence). The CDR3 loop reads CSAIDSNYGYTF. DNA of the CDR3: TGCAGTGCCATTGACAGCAACTATGGCTACACCTTC.

This clonotype was counted ten times or more. V and J are TRBV12-5 and TRBJ2-5; D is undetermined. Germline CDR1 LGHNT, CDR2 FRNRAP. CDR3 length equals 11 residues. Trimming left V 6 bases short and J 3 bases short, with 5 bases between. The CDR3 spells CASGIKETQYF. In DNA form, the CDR3 reads TGTGCTAGTGGGATAAAAGAGACCCAGTACTTC.

A few counts support this clonotype. The rearrangement links TRBV5-1 to TRBJ2-1; 9 nucleotides match TRBD1. Germline V gene sequence: CDR1 SGHRS, CDR2 YFSETQ. The ends lost 5 bases at V and 2 bases at J; junction bases unmatched: 8. The CDR3 has 16 amino acids. The CDR3 here is CASSLDRGFTYNEQFF. CDR3 DNA: TGCGCCAGCAGTCTTGACAGGGGGTTCACCTACAATGAGCAGTTCTTC.

This clonotype has at least ten counts. The V and J genes are TRBV2 and TRBJ2-7, with TRBD1 matching 7 bases. The CDR3 covers 15 residues. Germline-derived CDR1 and CDR2 are SNHLY and FYNNEI. V dropped 8 bases and J dropped 2; count of bases not matched to a gene: 12. The CDR3 loop reads CASERLGQGAYEQYF. CDR3 nucleotides: TGTGCCAGCGAACGCCTGGGGCAGGGGGCCTACGAGCAGTACTTC.

The CDR3 here is CASSFDSRNTIYF. CDR3 DNA: TGTGCCAGCAGTTTTGACAGTCGGAACACCATATATTTT. The gene calls are TRBV6-2 or TRBV6-3 and TRBJ1-3, with a tentative D call TRBD1 (5 bases). Germline V gives CDR1 MNHEY, CDR2 SVGEGT. The CDR3 is 13 residues long. V was pared by 4 bases and J by 7 bases, with 11 bases between.

The gene calls are TRBV20-1 and TRBJ2-3; 10 nucleotides line up with TRBD2. The CDR3 is 21 residues long. Germline CDR1 and CDR2: DFQATT and SNEGSKA (reference sequence). V lost 0 bases, J lost 0 bases, and 18 bases stayed unmatched. Here the CDR3 DNA reads TGCAGTGCTAGAGATAAGCCCTTCCCAGCGGGGGGGCAGTACAGCACAGATACGCAGTATTTT. Protein: CSARDKPFPAGGQYSTDTQYF.

This chain joins TRBV7-9 and TRBJ1-4, with D possibly matching TRBD1 (5 bases). Germline lookup yields CDR1 SEHNR and CDR2 FQNEAQ (reference sequence). The CDR3 totals 12 residues. Trimming shortened V by 6 bases and J by 10 bases, and 12 bases separated the two germline ends. CDR3 bases: TGTGCCAGCAGATCGTATAGGGGAAAACTGTTTTTT. This encodes CASRSYRGKLFF.

Written as DNA, the CDR3 is TGTGCCAGCAGCCAGTCCTGGCGGGGGGGGGAGACCCAGTACTTC. Protein product: CASSQSWRGGETQYF. The chain couples TRBV4-2 to TRBJ2-5; TRBD2 matches 9 bases. Unmatched junction bases numbered 7, after V lost 3 bases and J lost 5 bases. CDR3 length equals 15 residues. Germline V gene data show CDR1 as LGHNA and CDR2 as YNFKEQ.

This clonotype was seen more than once but under ten times. V is TRBV10-2 and J is TRBJ2-7; 9 bases fit TRBD1. V was pared by 7 bases and J by 6 bases, with 7 bases of the junction left unmatched. Germline assignment: CDR1 WSHSY and CDR2 SAAADI. The CDR3 loop spans 13 amino acids. The CDR3, as DNA: TGCGCCAGCAAGCCCGGGACAGGGATCGAGCAGTACTTC. Its protein product is CASKPGTGIEQYF.

The chain carries TRBV2 and TRBJ2-6, with D maybe TRBD2 (6 bases). In germline, CDR1 is SNHLY, CDR2 FYNNEI. CDR3 length equals 15 residues. V gave up 7 bases and J gave up 0 bases, with 10 bases separating them. CDR3 amino acids: CASTRGRSGANVLTF. The CDR3 DNA follows: TGTGCCAGCACGCGGGGACGCTCTGGGGCCAACGTCCTGACTTTC.

Ten or more counts support this clonotype. The V call is TRBV29-1, the J call TRBJ1-2, with D perhaps matching TRBD1 (5 bases). The CDR3 loop spans 13 amino acids. The V gene's germline CDR1 is SQVTM and CDR2 ANQGSEA. Trimming left V 2 bases short and J 1 base short, with 8 bases between. CDR3 nucleotides: TGCAGCGTTGAATCCCAGGGTAACTATGGCTACACCTTC. Protein: CSVESQGNYGYTF.

This clonotype was counted at least ten times. The rearrangement joins TRBV3-1 to TRBJ2-5, with D perhaps TRBD2 (6 bases). Per germline, CDR1 LGHDT and CDR2 YNNKEL (reference sequence). Between the trimmed V and J ends, which lost 6 bases and 6 bases, there was a span of 11 bases. The CDR3 has 12 residues. CDR3 DNA: TGTGCCAGCAGGAAGGAGGGGAAGACCCAGTACTTC. It translates to CASRKEGKTQYF.

This clonotype was counted ten times or more. The chain recombines TRBV3-1 with TRBJ1-6; 7 bases map to TRBD1. The CDR3 spans 15 residues. Germline values: CDR1 LGHDT, CDR2 YNNKEL (reference sequence). Trimming at V came to 5 bases and at J to 10 bases, leaving 11 bases not matched to a gene. The CDR3 reads CASSVKTGFSSPLHF. The CDR3, as DNA: TGTGCCAGCAGCGTTAAGACAGGGTTCAGCTCACCCCTCCACTTT.

V and J are TRBV19 and TRBJ2-1, with 7 nucleotides matching TRBD2. The germline CDR1 and CDR2 sequences are LNHDA and SQIVND (reference sequence). The CDR3 sequence is 16 residues long. Trimming at V came to 2 bases and at J to 0 bases, leaving 4 bases not matched to a gene. This CDR3 is CASSIFGGGSYNEQFF. DNA for the CDR3: TGTGCCAGTAGTATATTCGGCGGGGGCTCCTACAATGAGCAGTTCTTC.

The chain has TRBV28 and TRBJ2-7; no reliable D call. This CDR3 is 13 amino acids long. Trimming removed 6 bases at V and 2 bases at J, with 11 bases between. Germline assignment: CDR1 MDHEN and CDR2 SYDVKM. CDR3 bases: TGTGCCAGCAGACCCGCCCTAACCTACGAGCAGTACTTC. It is translated as CASRPALTYEQYF.

This clonotype has at least ten counts. This chain links TRBV12-3 or TRBV12-4 with TRBJ2-3; 9 bases are a match to TRBD2. The V segment lost 7 bases and the J segment 4 bases; nucleotides outside the gene matches: 3. CDR3 length: 13 residues. CDR3 sequence: CASTSGASDTQYF. The CDR3 bases are TGTGCCAGCACTAGCGGGGCTTCAGATACGCAGTATTTT.